This T cell receptor beta chain was sequenced in a study of vaccination and CD4 T cells after COVID-19. Study as a whole: Every participant was given two doses of BNT162b2 or mRNA-1273 vaccine. Blood was drawn a median roughly 68 days post second dose, range 14 to 241.

This CDR3 contains 16 residues. In germline, CDR1 is SGHTA, CDR2 FQGNSA. J gave up 3 bases and V 5 bases, and 6 bases lay outside the gene matches. Treatment noted: roughly 10-day PBMC culture with coronavirus spike peptide pools or control peptides (ViraFEST assay). In the ViraFEST assay, peptide-pool expansion preceded TCR sequencing of expanded clonotypes. Broader study findings: Convalescent patients were relatively few, and early post-infection timepoints were missing.

Comment on this clonotype: Its target is not known.

An Oncomine TCR Beta short-read assay was used to sequence the DNA from cultured CD4+ T cells. TCRdb analysed the PCR reads with MiXCR anew, one entry per CDR3 protein. The sample shows tens of thousands of distinct CDR3 sequences, about 64% of them seen only once. The sample here was CD4+ T cells from blood, cultured in vitro, taken after SARS-CoV-2 vaccination. The rearrangement uses TRBV7-2 and TRBJ2-7; 14 bases are a match to TRBD2. The sequence was collected from a human donor who received a COVID-19 vaccine. CDR3 nucleotide sequence: TGTGCCAGCAGCATACGACTAGCGGGGGGGCGCTACGAGCAGTACTTC. Protein sequence: CASSIRLAGGRYEQYF. The full variable domain, its missing parts supplied by reference TRBV7-2 and TRBJ2-7, is GAGVSQSPSNKVTEKGKDVELRCDPISGHTALYWYRQSLGQGLEFLIYFQGNSAPDKSGLPSDRFSAERTGGSVSTLTIQRTQQEDSAVYLCASSIRLAGGRYEQYFGPGTRLTVT.